These 28 T cell receptor beta chains originate from one sample sequenced in a study of T cell responses to AZD1222 COVID-19 vaccine. Assay: immunoSEQ multiplex PCR; the TCRdb copy retains only in-frame clones and omits some. The repertoire holds about 75,000 clones, with more than 70% as singletons. The sample consisted of peripheral blood, taken 28 days after the second dose of the MenACWY control vaccine. The receptors here all came from an adult who received the MenACWY meningococcal vaccine as a control.

This sequence joins TRBV5-3 and TRBJ2-2; 13 nucleotides match TRBD2. TRBV5-3 is designated an ORF whose function remains uncertain. The CDR3 covers 17 residues. V trimming: 0 bases; J trimming: 5 bases; junction bases outside the gene matches: 4. Here the CDR3 reads CARSLGTSGGRTGELFF. CDR3 sequence (DNA): TGTGCCAGAAGCTTGGGGACTAGCGGGGGTCGGACCGGGGAGCTGTTTTTT.

The chain uses TRBV5-1 and TRBJ1-2, with TRBD1 identical over 8 bases. CDR3 length: 14 amino acids. Trimming removed 3 bases from V and 5 bases from J; junction bases left unmatched: 6. CDR1 SGHRS and CDR2 YFSETQ come from the germline V gene. CDR3 in DNA: TGCGCCAGCAGCTCCGGACAGGGAGGTTATGGCTACACCTTC. It encodes CASSSGQGGYGYTF. The full variable domain, its missing parts supplied by reference TRBV5-1 and TRBJ1-2, is KAGVTQTPRYLIKTRGQQVTLSCSPISGHRSVSWYQQTPGQGLQFLFEYFSETQRNKGNFPGRFSGRQFSNSRSEMNVSTLELGDSALYLCASSSGQGGYGYTFGSGTRLTVV.

Written as DNA, the CDR3 is TGTGCCAGCAGTCCGACTAGCGGGAGCACAGATACGCAGTATTTT. This codes for CASSPTSGSTDTQYF. The V gene is TRBV6-5, the J gene TRBJ2-3; 10 nucleotides agree with TRBD2. Trimming at V came to 5 bases and at J to 0 bases, leaving 2 bases not matched to a gene. The CDR3 loop spans 15 amino acids. Germline V CDR1 and CDR2: MNHEY, SVGAGI.

The gene calls are TRBV4-1 and TRBJ1-2; 8 bases map to TRBD1. V trimming: 2 bases; J trimming: 2 bases; junction bases outside the gene matches: 7. The CDR3 length is 16 residues. The germline V gene encodes CDR1 MGHRA and CDR2 YSYEKL. The CDR3 region is CASSQPDREQNYGYTF. CDR3 coding DNA: TGCGCCAGCAGCCAACCGGACAGGGAGCAAAACTATGGCTACACCTTC.

The genes are TRBV19 and TRBJ1-6; D might be TRBD1 (6 bases). This CDR3 has 14 residues. V dropped 3 bases and J dropped 9 bases, with 12 bases sitting between them. Germline V gene sequence: CDR1 LNHDA, CDR2 SQIVND (reference sequence). CDR3 coding DNA: TGTGCCAGTAGTATCCGGGACATTGGTTCACCCCTCCACTTT. It is translated as CASSIRDIGSPLHF.

This clone was found a few times. This chain joins TRBV5-4 and TRBJ1-5; the D gene is possibly TRBD1 (6 bases). Between the trimmed V and J ends, which lost 0 bases and 6 bases, there was a span of 10 bases. CDR1 and CDR2 (germline): SGHNT, YYREEE (reference sequence). The CDR3 extends over 14 amino acids. The CDR3 bases are TGTGCCAGCAGCTTGGAGGGGGAGGGTCAGCCCCAGCATTTT. Encoded protein: CASSLEGEGQPQHF.

This chain connects TRBV9 to TRBJ2-5, with D perhaps TRBD1 or TRBD2 (7 bases each). V was shortened by 3 bases and J by 3 bases, with 21 bases between the two germline ends. Per the germline V gene, CDR1 is SGDLS and CDR2 is YYNGEE. CDR3 length: 17 amino acids. The CDR3: CASSDLQGGLAEETQYF. The DNA for the CDR3 is TGTGCCAGCAGCGATCTCCAGGGGGGGCTAGCGGAAGAGACCCAGTACTTC.

CDR3 in amino acids: CASSHQGNTEAFF. The CDR3 nucleotides read TGTGCCAGCAGCCACCAGGGGAACACTGAAGCTTTCTTT. This rearrangement joins TRBV3-1 (or the pseudogene TRBV3-2) to TRBJ1-1; D possibly corresponds to TRBD1 (5 bases). CDR3 length: 13 amino acids. Germline V lookup: CDR1 LGHDT, CDR2 YNNKEL (reference sequence). Trimming removed 3 bases at V and 1 base at J, with 6 bases between.

This chain joins TRBV6-2 or TRBV6-3 and TRBJ2-7; 7 nucleotides line up with TRBD2. The CDR3 contains 16 residues. Germline lookup yields CDR1 MNHEY and CDR2 SVGEGT. V was pared by 4 bases and J by 2 bases, with 11 bases of the junction left unmatched. The CDR3 nucleotides read TGTGCCAGCAGTTTCCCTGGAACTAGCGCGACCTACGAGCAGTACTTC. Its translation is CASSFPGTSATYEQYF.

The chain employs TRBV14 and TRBJ1-1, with D possibly TRBD1 on 5 matching bases. The CDR3 loop spans 15 amino acids. V shed 3 bases and J shed 0 bases, with 11 bases lying between them. Germline V lookup: CDR1 SGHDN, CDR2 FVKESK. CDR3 bases: TGTGCCAGCAGCCATCTGGGAGGGGTGAACACTGAAGCTTTCTTT. Its translation: CASSHLGGVNTEAFF.

The chain combines TRBV11-2 with TRBJ1-6; 7 bases align to TRBD1. The CDR3 is made up of 14 amino acids. Unmatched junction bases numbered 7, after V lost 7 bases and J lost 7 bases. Germline-derived CDR1 and CDR2 are SGHAT and FQNNGV. The CDR3 region has the DNA TGTGCCAGCAACCGCGACAGGGCAAATTCACCCCTCCACTTT. Translated, it gives CASNRDRANSPLHF.

The V gene is TRBV27, the J gene TRBJ1-1; 10 bases are shared with TRBD1. Looked up from germline, CDR1 is MNHEY and CDR2 is SMNVEV (reference sequence). The CDR3 is 14 amino acids. V was clipped by 7 bases and J by 7 bases; unmatched bases: 9. CDR3 DNA sequence: TGTGCCAGCAAACAGACAGGGGGCGCGGGTGAAGCTTTCTTT. This codes for CASKQTGGAGEAFF.

The CDR3 loop reads CASSEGQQQYYEQYF. In DNA, the CDR3 is TGTGCCAGCAGCGAGGGACAGCAACAGTACTACGAGCAGTACTTC. This sequence joins TRBV9 and TRBJ2-7, with TRBD1 identical over 7 bases. V shed 3 bases and J 3 bases; nucleotides not matched to a gene: 9. Per germline, CDR1 SGDLS and CDR2 YYNGEE. This CDR3 has 15 residues.

The sample holds a few counts of this clone. The rearrangement uses TRBV5-1 and TRBJ1-4; 10 nucleotides agree with TRBD1. Germline CDR1 and CDR2: SGHRS and YFSETQ. Unmatched junction bases numbered 1, after V lost 0 bases and J lost 5 bases. The CDR3 extends over 15 amino acids. The CDR3 sequence is CASSLAGQGNEKLFF. The CDR3 DNA sequence: TGCGCCAGCAGCTTGGCGGGACAGGGGAATGAAAAACTGTTTTTT.

This clone was counted between two and nine times. J is TRBJ1-5 and V is TRBV6-2 or TRBV6-3; 8 bases agree with TRBD1. The germline V gene encodes CDR1 MNHEY and CDR2 SVGEGT. V lost 6 bases, J lost 0 bases, and 7 bases stayed unmatched. The CDR3 consists of 16 residues. The CDR3 nucleotides are TGTGCCAGCAGCCCTAGGACAGGGTCTAGCAATCAGCCCCAGCATTTT. Amino acids: CASSPRTGSSNQPQHF.

The chain recombines TRBV18 with TRBJ1-5; no clear D. This CDR3 is built from 13 residues. CDR1 and CDR2 from the germline V gene are KGHSH and LQKENI. Trimming removed 6 bases from V and 4 bases from J, with 10 bases in between. The CDR3, as DNA: TGTGCCAGCTCGCCAGAGGGAAATCAGCCCCAGCATTTT. Encoded protein: CASSPEGNQPQHF.

This chain links TRBV20-1 with TRBJ2-5; 7 nucleotides align to TRBD1. This CDR3 has 13 amino acids. The V segment lost 3 bases and the J segment 4 bases; nucleotides outside the gene matches: 5. The germline CDR1 and CDR2 sequences are DFQATT and SNEGSKA (reference sequence). CDR3 residues: CSASKGARETQYF. DNA of the CDR3: TGCAGTGCTAGTAAGGGGGCGCGAGAGACCCAGTACTTC.

J is TRBJ2-7 and V is TRBV5-4, with D tentatively TRBD1 or TRBD2 (6 bases each). The CDR3 covers 18 residues. The germline V gene encodes CDR1 SGHNT and CDR2 YYREEE (reference sequence). Trimming pared 0 bases from V and 0 bases from J, leaving 19 bases between. CDR3 residues: CASSLGGAGGRSSYEQYF. CDR3 DNA sequence: TGTGCCAGCAGCTTGGGTGGGGCCGGGGGCCGCAGCTCCTACGAGCAGTACTTC.

This clone was recorded a few times. This sequence joins TRBV5-1 and TRBJ1-4; a weak D match, TRBD1 (5 bases). The V gene's germline CDR1 is SGHRS and CDR2 YFSETQ. The CDR3 is 15 residues long. The ends were cut back, 0 bases at V and 8 bases at J, with 14 bases in the middle. CDR3 sequence (DNA): TGCGCCAGCAGCTTGGAGGGCAGGGTCGGGGAAAAACTGTTTTTT. This codes for CASSLEGRVGEKLFF. The whole variable domain, filled in from reference TRBV5-1 and TRBJ1-4, reads KAGVTQTPRYLIKTRGQQVTLSCSPISGHRSVSWYQQTPGQGLQFLFEYFSETQRNKGNFPGRFSGRQFSNSRSEMNVSTLELGDSALYLCASSLEGRVGEKLFFGSGTQLSVL.

The CDR3 loop is CASSVGGNQPQHF. The DNA of the CDR3 is TGTGCCAGCAGTGTTGGGGGGAATCAGCCCCAGCATTTT. V gene TRBV2 combines with J gene TRBJ1-5; possibly TRBD1 for D (5 bases). The V gene lost 4 bases and the J gene lost 4 bases, with 8 bases spanning the gap. The CDR3 contains 13 residues. CDR1 is SNHLY, CDR2 FYNNEI, per germline.

The rearrangement joins TRBV4-1 to TRBJ1-1; TRBD1 aligns across 10 bases. CDR3 length: 15 residues. V was pared by 1 base and J by 4 bases, with 3 bases of the junction left unmatched. CDR1 is MGHRA and CDR2 is YSYEKL in the germline V gene. CDR3 residues: CASSQGQGAFTEAFF. CDR3 sequence (DNA): TGCGCCAGCAGCCAAGGACAGGGGGCGTTCACTGAAGCTTTCTTT.

The chain joins TRBV5-1 to TRBJ1-1, with 7 bases matching TRBD1. V dropped 4 bases and J dropped 1; count of bases not matched to a gene: 10. There are 16 residues in the CDR3. Germline CDR1 SGHRS, CDR2 YFSETQ. The CDR3, as DNA: TGCGCCAGCAGCCTTGGACAGGCAAGCGGGAACACTGAAGCTTTCTTT. Its translation is CASSLGQASGNTEAFF. Full variable domain (rest looked up from reference TRBV5-1 and TRBJ1-1): KAGVTQTPRYLIKTRGQQVTLSCSPISGHRSVSWYQQTPGQGLQFLFEYFSETQRNKGNFPGRFSGRQFSNSRSEMNVSTLELGDSALYLCASSLGQASGNTEAFFGQGTRLTVV.

The chain recombines TRBV30 with TRBJ1-4, with 9 bases lining up with TRBD1. The junction had 7 bases not matched to a gene; V was cut back by 2 bases and J by 3 bases. The germline V gene encodes CDR1 GTSNPN and CDR2 SVGIG (reference sequence). The CDR3 is 16 residues long. CDR3 DNA: TGTGCCTGGAGTATTAAAACAGGGGGCTCTAATGAAAAACTGTTTTTT. It encodes CAWSIKTGGSNEKLFF.

This clone was observed a single time. This rearrangement joins TRBV7-9 to TRBJ2-3, with a weak D call TRBD2 (5 bases). The CDR3 sequence is 15 residues long. The germline V gene has CDR1 SEHNR and CDR2 FQNEAQ (reference sequence). V dropped 5 bases and J dropped 2 bases, with 14 bases sitting between them. DNA for the CDR3: TGTGCCAGCAGCCGCCGGAACGGGGTCACAGATACGCAGTATTTT. Residues: CASSRRNGVTDTQYF.

The J gene is TRBJ1-6, the V gene TRBV5-6; D is unclear. Germline V gene lookup returns CDR1 SGHDT and CDR2 YYEEEE. The CDR3 contains 15 residues. Trimming removed 5 bases from V and 5 bases from J, with 14 bases in between. The CDR3 DNA sequence: TGTGCCAGCAGTCTAGGGCTCGGCCATAATTCACCCCTCCACTTT. Protein product: CASSLGLGHNSPLHF.

V is TRBV7-2 and J is TRBJ2-3; D possibly uses TRBD1 or TRBD2 (5 bases each). V was cut by 5 bases and J by 10 bases, with 13 bases left in between. Per the germline V gene, CDR1 is SGHTA and CDR2 is FQGNSA. CDR3 length: 12 residues. CDR3 in amino acids: CASSMTGAAQYF. In nucleotides, the CDR3 is TGTGCCAGCAGCATGACCGGGGCAGCGCAGTATTTT.

The chain combines TRBV30 with TRBJ1-5, with 9 bases matching TRBD1. CDR3 length: 15 amino acids. Looked up from germline, CDR1 is GTSNPN and CDR2 is SVGIG (reference sequence). Losses at the gene ends were 2 bases for V and 5 bases for J; bases not matched to a gene: 7. In nucleotides, the CDR3 is TGTGCCTGGAGTCATCGGGACAGGGTGGATCAGCCCCAGCATTTT. Its protein is CAWSHRDRVDQPQHF.

The V call is TRBV7-9, the J call TRBJ1-3; 7 positions match TRBD1. Looked up from germline, CDR1 is SEHNR and CDR2 is FQNEAQ (reference sequence). J was trimmed by 0 bases and V by 1 base; bases with no gene match: 9. The CDR3 contains 18 residues. Here the CDR3 reads CASSLEGKGGHSGNTIYF. The DNA for the CDR3 is TGTGCCAGCAGCTTAGAGGGGAAAGGGGGCCACTCTGGAAACACCATATATTTT.